The 20 T cell receptor beta chains in this list originate from one sample, sequenced in a study of spatial heterogeneity in lung cancer. One entry per CDR3 protein, called by TCRdb with MiXCR from the 5' RACE reads. The sample has about 120,000 distinct CDR3 sequences, 9% to 15% seen once. Time point described: blood at routine non-recurrence follow-up after resection. Unsorted samples of tumor, nontumor lung or frozen PBMC had their whole RNA sequenced. This specimen consisted of PBMCs, obtained at follow-up. These receptors were obtained from a male donor with early-stage non-small cell lung cancer.

In its sample, this clonotype was seen many times. The rearrangement uses TRBV27 and TRBJ1-2; D unresolved. Trimming took 0 bases from V and 6 from J, leaving 8 bases between them. CDR3 length: 13 residues. The germline CDR1 and CDR2 sequences are MNHEY and SMNVEV (reference sequence). The CDR3 here is CASSLSERDGYTF. In DNA form, the CDR3 reads TGTGCCAGCAGTTTATCAGAGAGGGATGGCTACACCTTC.

The rearrangement joins TRBV7-2 to TRBJ1-1; the D gene is possibly TRBD1 (6 bases). The CDR3 has 15 amino acids. V was cut by 1 base and J by 3 bases, with 12 bases left in between. Germline lookup yields CDR1 SGHTA and CDR2 FQGNSA. The CDR3 here is CASSLDRGGYTEAFF. The CDR3, as DNA: TGTGCCAGCAGCTTAGACCGGGGGGGCTACACTGAAGCTTTCTTT.

V gene TRBV7-2 combines with J gene TRBJ2-1, with D possibly being TRBD1 (6 bases). The CDR3 runs to 14 residues. The V gene lost 7 bases and the J gene lost 6 bases, with 16 bases spanning the gap. Per the germline V gene, CDR1 is SGHTA and CDR2 is FQGNSA. CDR3 loop: CASTRTEGSNEQFF. Written as DNA, the CDR3 is TGTGCCAGCACCAGGACAGAGGGGTCCAATGAGCAGTTCTTC.

The rearrangement joins TRBV12-3 or TRBV12-4 to TRBJ2-3, with 13 positions matching TRBD2. V shed 3 bases, J shed 7 bases, and the junction held 1 base outside the gene matches. There are 14 residues in the CDR3. CDR3 in amino acids: CASSLGLAGNTQYF. As DNA, the CDR3 is TGTGCCAGCAGTTTGGGACTAGCGGGGAATACGCAGTATTTT.

This chain joins TRBV6-5 and TRBJ1-2; possible D gene TRBD1, 5 bases. Germline V lookup: CDR1 MNHEY, CDR2 SVGAGI. CDR3 size: 14 residues. Trimming removed 0 bases at V and 7 bases at J, with 12 bases between. In nucleotides, the CDR3 is TGTGCCAGCAGTTACTCCGGCGGGGGGACTGGCTACACCTTC. Translated, it gives CASSYSGGGTGYTF.

This clonotype has at least ten counts. This chain uses TRBV6-5 with TRBJ1-1; D unclear. Trimming removed 7 bases from V and 7 bases from J, with 19 bases in between. Looked up from germline, CDR1 is MNHEY and CDR2 is SVGAGI. The CDR3 has 14 residues. The CDR3 spells CASTAGGELSEAFF. The CDR3 DNA is TGTGCCAGCACGGCGGGCGGGGAATTGAGTGAAGCTTTCTTT.

V and J are TRBV20-1 and TRBJ1-6, with D perhaps matching TRBD1 (5 bases). The germline CDR1 and CDR2 sequences are DFQATT and SNEGSKA (reference sequence). Trimming removed 3 bases at V and 10 bases at J, with 16 bases between. The CDR3 has 14 amino acids. CDR3 DNA sequence: TGCAGTGCTAGCTCGGGGGATTTTGGGTCACCCCTCCACTTT. Translating it yields CSASSGDFGSPLHF.

The rearrangement uses TRBV7-2 and TRBJ1-1, with 7 bases lining up with TRBD1. Losses at the gene ends were 5 bases for V and 7 bases for J; bases not matched to a gene: 13. The germline V gene encodes CDR1 SGHTA and CDR2 FQGNSA. This CDR3 spans 15 amino acids. The chain's CDR3 is CASSPRQGGRVEAFF. CDR3 coding DNA: TGTGCCAGCAGCCCCCGACAGGGCGGTCGTGTTGAAGCTTTCTTT.

This chain uses TRBV20-1 with TRBJ2-2; D ambiguous. The CDR3 extends over 13 amino acids. CDR1 DFQATT and CDR2 SNEGSKA come from the germline V gene (reference sequence). V lost 6 bases to trimming and J lost 2 bases, with 10 bases between them. The CDR3: CSAILTNTGELFF. CDR3 sequence (DNA): TGCAGTGCGATCCTTACTAACACCGGGGAGCTGTTTTTT.

In this sample, this clonotype turned up many times. The rearrangement links TRBV30 to TRBJ2-7; 11 nucleotides match TRBD1. The J segment lost 9 bases and the V segment lost 1 base, leaving 5 bases of the junction unmatched. CDR3 length: 13 amino acids. The germline CDR1 and CDR2 sequences are GTSNPN and SVGIG (reference sequence). The CDR3 DNA reads as TGTGCCTGGAGTGCGGGGGACAGGGGGAGGCAGTACTTC. This sequence encodes CAWSAGDRGRQYF.

Ten or more counts support this clonotype. The V and J genes are TRBV3-1 and TRBJ2-2; D not resolved. Per the germline V gene, CDR1 is LGHDT and CDR2 is YNNKEL (reference sequence). Deletions cut 4 bases from V and 6 bases from J, with 18 bases between. This CDR3 is built from 16 residues. CDR3 region: CASSPMGGQSAGELFF. In DNA, the CDR3 is TGTGCCAGCAGCCCCATGGGTGGGCAATCTGCCGGGGAGCTGTTTTTT.

This clonotype was detected a few times. The rearrangement uses TRBV2 and TRBJ2-1, with 9 bases aligning to TRBD2. V gave up 6 bases and J gave up 7 bases; unmatched junction bases: 10. This CDR3 comprises 15 residues. Germline V CDR1 and CDR2: SNHLY, FYNNEI. This chain's CDR3 is CASSHTLAGFNEQFF. The CDR3 nucleotides read TGTGCCAGCAGCCACACACTAGCGGGTTTTAATGAGCAGTTCTTC.

This clonotype was recorded a few times. The chain has TRBV28 and TRBJ2-2, with 12 bases fitting TRBD1. The CDR3 length is 18 residues. The J segment lost 3 bases and the V segment lost 6 bases, leaving 11 bases of the junction unmatched. Germline CDR1 reads MDHEN; CDR2 reads SYDVKM. For the CDR3, the DNA is TGTGCCAGCAGACGCCGGGACAGGGGGCGTTTTCACACCGGGGAGCTGTTTTTT. Its translation is CASRRRDRGRFHTGELFF.

This clonotype was seen only a few times. The V and J genes are TRBV19 and TRBJ1-2; no firm D call. There are 16 residues in the CDR3. V lost 3 bases to trimming and J lost 2 bases, with 16 bases between them. The germline CDR1 and CDR2 sequences are LNHDA and SQIVND (reference sequence). CDR3 amino acids: CASSIRWDLSNYGYTF. The CDR3 region has the DNA TGTGCCAGTAGTATTCGGTGGGATTTATCGAACTATGGCTACACCTTC. Full variable domain (remainder filled in from reference TRBV19 and TRBJ1-2): DGGITQSPKYLFRKEGQNVTLSCEQNLNHDAMYWYRQDPGQGLRLIYYSQIVNDFQKGDIAEGYSVSREKKESFPLTVTSAQKNPTAFYLCASSIRWDLSNYGYTFGSGTRLTVV.

The sample holds a few counts of this clonotype. CDR3 protein: CASSPGTVNTEAFF. The CDR3 nucleotides read TGTGCCAGCAGCCCCGGGACAGTCAACACTGAAGCTTTCTTT. The chain has TRBV7-9 and TRBJ1-1; 7 nucleotides line up with TRBD1. Losses at the gene ends were 5 bases for V and 2 bases for J; bases not matched to a gene: 5. Germline CDR1 is SEHNR and CDR2 is FQNEAQ (reference sequence). CDR3 length: 14 amino acids.

This sequence joins TRBV6-1 and TRBJ1-4; D remains unclear. Germline V gene lookup returns CDR1 MNHNS and CDR2 SASEGT. CDR3 size: 14 residues. V was pared by 8 bases and J by 0 bases, with 10 bases between. CDR3 nucleotide sequence: TGTGCCAGCGGAGTCGGCTCAACTAATGAAAAACTGTTTTTT. This codes for CASGVGSTNEKLFF.

The sample holds a few counts of this clonotype. The chain uses TRBV28 and TRBJ1-4; tentative D call: TRBD1 (5 bases). This CDR3 comprises 15 residues. Germline CDR1 MDHEN, CDR2 SYDVKM. V was trimmed by 4 bases and J by 8 bases, leaving 17 bases between them. The CDR3 region has the DNA TGTGCCAGCAGTTCCTCCGGGACTTCAAGCGAAAAACTGTTTTTT. As protein: CASSSSGTSSEKLFF.

This clonotype was observed a few times. This chain links TRBV3-1 with TRBJ2-6; D not resolved. Germline loops: CDR1 LGHDT, CDR2 YNNKEL (reference sequence). CDR3 length: 15 amino acids. The V end lost 4 bases, the J end lost 0 bases, and 7 bases lay between the germline ends. This CDR3 is CASSPTVSGANVLTF. The CDR3 DNA sequence: TGTGCCAGCAGCCCTACAGTCTCTGGGGCCAACGTCCTGACTTTC.

V gene TRBV7-2 combines with J gene TRBJ2-7; D call uncertain. Germline V gives CDR1 SGHTA, CDR2 FQGNSA. This CDR3 is 14 amino acids long. Trimming shortened V by 2 bases and J by 2 bases, and 10 bases separated the two germline ends. The CDR3 DNA is TGTGCCAGCAGCTTAAATTTGGTTACCTACGAGCAGTACTTC. This encodes CASSLNLVTYEQYF.

The chain carries TRBV18 and TRBJ2-3; possible D gene TRBD1, 5 bases. CDR3 length equals 15 residues. Trimming stripped 3 bases from V and 1 base from J, with 11 bases between. Germline values: CDR1 KGHSH, CDR2 LQKENI. CDR3 bases: TGTGCCAGCTCACCGGGGCAAACTCGCACAGATACGCAGTATTTT. Amino acid sequence: CASSPGQTRTDTQYF.